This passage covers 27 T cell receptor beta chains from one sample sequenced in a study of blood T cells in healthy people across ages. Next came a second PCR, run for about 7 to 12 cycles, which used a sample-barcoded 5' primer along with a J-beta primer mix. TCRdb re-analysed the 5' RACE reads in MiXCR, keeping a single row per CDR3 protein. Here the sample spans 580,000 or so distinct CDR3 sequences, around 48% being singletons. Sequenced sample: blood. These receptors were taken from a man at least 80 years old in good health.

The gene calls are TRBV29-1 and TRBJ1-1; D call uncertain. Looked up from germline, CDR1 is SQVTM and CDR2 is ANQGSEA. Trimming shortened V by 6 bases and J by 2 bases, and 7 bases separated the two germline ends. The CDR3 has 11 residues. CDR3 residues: CSVGDNTEAFF. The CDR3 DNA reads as TGCAGCGTAGGAGACAACACTGAAGCTTTCTTT. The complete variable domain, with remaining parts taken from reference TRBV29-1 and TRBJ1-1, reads SAVISQKPSRDICQRGTSLTIQCQVDSQVTMMFWYRQQPGQSLTLIATANQGSEATYESGFVIDKFPISRPNLTFSTLTVSNMSPEDSSIYLCSVGDNTEAFFGQGTRLTVV.

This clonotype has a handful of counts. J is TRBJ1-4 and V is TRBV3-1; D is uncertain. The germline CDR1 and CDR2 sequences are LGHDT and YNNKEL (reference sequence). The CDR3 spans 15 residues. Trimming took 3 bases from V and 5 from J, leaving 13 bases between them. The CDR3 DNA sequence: TGTGCCAGCAGCCACCCAAATAGCAGAAATGAAAAACTGTTTTTT. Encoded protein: CASSHPNSRNEKLFF.

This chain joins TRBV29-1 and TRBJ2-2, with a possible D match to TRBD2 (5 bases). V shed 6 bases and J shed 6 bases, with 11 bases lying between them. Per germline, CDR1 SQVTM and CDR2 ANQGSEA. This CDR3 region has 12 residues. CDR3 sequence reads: CSVALVAGELFF. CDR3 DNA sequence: TGCAGCGTCGCACTAGTGGCCGGGGAGCTGTTTTTT.

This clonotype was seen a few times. CDR3 residues: CASSPGQGYLAKNIQYF. The DNA of the CDR3 is TGTGCCAGCAGCCCGGGACAGGGATATCTAGCCAAAAACATTCAGTACTTC. V and J are TRBV7-8 and TRBJ2-4; 9 bases align to TRBD1. The V gene's germline CDR1 is SGHVS and CDR2 FQNEAQ. V was pared by 5 bases and J by 0 bases, with 8 bases of the junction left unmatched. CDR3 size: 17 residues.

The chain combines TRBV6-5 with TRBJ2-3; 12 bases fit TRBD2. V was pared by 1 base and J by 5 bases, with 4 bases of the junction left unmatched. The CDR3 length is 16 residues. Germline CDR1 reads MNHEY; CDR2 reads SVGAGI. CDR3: CASSYWASGGVDTQYF. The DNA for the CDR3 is TGTGCCAGCAGTTACTGGGCTAGCGGGGGGGTAGATACGCAGTATTTT.

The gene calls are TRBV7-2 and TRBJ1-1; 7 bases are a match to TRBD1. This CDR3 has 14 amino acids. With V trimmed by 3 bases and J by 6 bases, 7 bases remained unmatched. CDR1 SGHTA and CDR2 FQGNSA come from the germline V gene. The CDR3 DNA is TGTGCCAGCAGCTTTCACAGGGGACGGCCTGAAGCTTTCTTT. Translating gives CASSFHRGRPEAFF. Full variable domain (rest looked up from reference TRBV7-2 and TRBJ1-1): GAGVSQSPSNKVTEKGKDVELRCDPISGHTALYWYRQSLGQGLEFLIYFQGNSAPDKSGLPSDRFSAERTGGSVSTLTIQRTQQEDSAVYLCASSFHRGRPEAFFGQGTRLTVV.

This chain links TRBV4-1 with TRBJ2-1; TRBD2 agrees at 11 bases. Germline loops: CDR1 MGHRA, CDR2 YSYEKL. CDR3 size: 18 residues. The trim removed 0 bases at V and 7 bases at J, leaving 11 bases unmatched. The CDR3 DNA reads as TGCGCCAGCAGCCAAGATAGGCAACTAGCGGGAGAAGGTAATGAGCAGTTCTTC. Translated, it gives CASSQDRQLAGEGNEQFF.

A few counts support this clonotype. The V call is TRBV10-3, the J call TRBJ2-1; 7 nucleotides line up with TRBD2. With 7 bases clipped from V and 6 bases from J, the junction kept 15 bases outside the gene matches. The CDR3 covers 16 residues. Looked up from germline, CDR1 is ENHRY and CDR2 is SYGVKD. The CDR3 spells CAIMTDRAGFLNEQFF. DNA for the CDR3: TGTGCCATCATGACGGACCGAGCGGGATTCCTCAATGAGCAGTTCTTC.

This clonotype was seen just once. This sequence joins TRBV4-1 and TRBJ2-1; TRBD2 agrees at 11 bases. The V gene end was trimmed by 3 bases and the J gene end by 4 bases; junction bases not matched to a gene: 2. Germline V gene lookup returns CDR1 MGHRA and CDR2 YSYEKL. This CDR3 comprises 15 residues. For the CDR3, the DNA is TGCGCCAGCAGCCACGCTAGCGGGGGGTACAATGAGCAGTTCTTC. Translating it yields CASSHASGGYNEQFF.

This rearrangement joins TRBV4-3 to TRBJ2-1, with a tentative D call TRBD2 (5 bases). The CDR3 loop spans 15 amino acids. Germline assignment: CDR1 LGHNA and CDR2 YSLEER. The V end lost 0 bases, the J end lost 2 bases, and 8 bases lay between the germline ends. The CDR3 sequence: CASSQDDSAYNEQFF. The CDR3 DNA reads TGCGCCAGCAGCCAAGATGATAGCGCCTACAATGAGCAGTTCTTC.

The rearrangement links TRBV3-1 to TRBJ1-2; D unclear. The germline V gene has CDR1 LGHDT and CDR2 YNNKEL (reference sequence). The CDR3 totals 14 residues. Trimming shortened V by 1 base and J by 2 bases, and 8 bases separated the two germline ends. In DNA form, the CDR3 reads TGTGCCAGCAGCCAAGTTCCGGAGAACTATGGCTACACCTTC. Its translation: CASSQVPENYGYTF.

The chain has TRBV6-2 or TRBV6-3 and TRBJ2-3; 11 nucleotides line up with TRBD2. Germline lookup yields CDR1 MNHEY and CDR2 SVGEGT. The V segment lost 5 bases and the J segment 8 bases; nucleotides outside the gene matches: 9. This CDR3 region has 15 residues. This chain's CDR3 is CASSPTSGSSVTQYF. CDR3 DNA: TGTGCCAGCAGTCCTACTAGCGGGAGCTCCGTTACGCAGTATTTT.

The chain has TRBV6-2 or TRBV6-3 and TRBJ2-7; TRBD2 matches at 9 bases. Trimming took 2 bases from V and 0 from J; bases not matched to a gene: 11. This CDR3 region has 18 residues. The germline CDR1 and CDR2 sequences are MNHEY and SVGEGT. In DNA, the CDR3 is TGTGCCAGCAGTTACCGACTAGCGGTCGATAGGAGCTCCTACGAGCAGTACTTC. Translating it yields CASSYRLAVDRSSYEQYF.

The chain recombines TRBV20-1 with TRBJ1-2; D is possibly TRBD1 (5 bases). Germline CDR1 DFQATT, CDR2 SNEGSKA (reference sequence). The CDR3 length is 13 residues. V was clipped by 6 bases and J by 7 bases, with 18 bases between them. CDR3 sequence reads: CSARDRASIGYTF. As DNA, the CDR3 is TGCAGTGCGCGGGACCGAGCCTCTATTGGCTACACCTTC.

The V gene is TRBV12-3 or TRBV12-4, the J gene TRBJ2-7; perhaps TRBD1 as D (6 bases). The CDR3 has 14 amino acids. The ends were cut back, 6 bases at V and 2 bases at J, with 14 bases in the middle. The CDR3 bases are TGTGCCAGCAGCCTCCGGGACACCGCCTACGAGCAGTACTTC. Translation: CASSLRDTAYEQYF.

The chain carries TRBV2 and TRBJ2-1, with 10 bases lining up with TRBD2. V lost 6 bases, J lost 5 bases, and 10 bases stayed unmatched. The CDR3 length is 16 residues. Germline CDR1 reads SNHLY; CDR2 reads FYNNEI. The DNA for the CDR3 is TGTGCCAGCAGCTTGGAAGCGGGAGGGTCTAACAATGAGCAGTTCTTC. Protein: CASSLEAGGSNNEQFF.

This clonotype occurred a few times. CDR3 sequence: CSATSGGADEQFF. In DNA form, the CDR3 reads TGCAGTGCAACCAGCGGGGGGGCCGATGAGCAGTTCTTC. The chain is built from TRBV20-1 and TRBJ2-1, with 10 nucleotides matching TRBD2. Germline V CDR1 and CDR2: DFQATT, SNEGSKA (reference sequence). Germline trimming cut 6 bases from V and 8 bases from J; bases unmatched to any gene: 7. This CDR3 comprises 13 residues.

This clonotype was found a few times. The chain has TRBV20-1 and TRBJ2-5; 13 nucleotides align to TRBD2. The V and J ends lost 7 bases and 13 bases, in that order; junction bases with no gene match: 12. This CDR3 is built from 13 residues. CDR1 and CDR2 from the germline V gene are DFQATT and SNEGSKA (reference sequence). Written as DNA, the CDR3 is TGCAGTGTTGGGACTAGCGGGACGTACGAGCGGTACTTC. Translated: CSVGTSGTYERYF.

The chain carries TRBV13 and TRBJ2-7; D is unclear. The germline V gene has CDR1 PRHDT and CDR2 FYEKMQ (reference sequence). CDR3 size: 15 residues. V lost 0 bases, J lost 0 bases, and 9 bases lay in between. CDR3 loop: CASSLGSASSYEQYF. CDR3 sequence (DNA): TGTGCCAGCAGCTTAGGGAGCGCGAGCTCCTACGAGCAGTACTTC.

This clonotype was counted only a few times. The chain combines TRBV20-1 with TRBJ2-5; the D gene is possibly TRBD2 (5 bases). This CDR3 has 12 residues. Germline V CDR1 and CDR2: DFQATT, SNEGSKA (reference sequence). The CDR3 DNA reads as TGCAGCCTCGGCGGAGGTTGGGAGACCCAGTACTTC. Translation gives CSLGGGWETQYF.

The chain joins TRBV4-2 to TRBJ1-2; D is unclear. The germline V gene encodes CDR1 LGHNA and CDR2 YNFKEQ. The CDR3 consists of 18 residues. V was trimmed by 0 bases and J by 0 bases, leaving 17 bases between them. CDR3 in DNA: TGTGCCAGCAGCCAAGATCGGAGCCTGCGACCGCCTAACTATGGCTACACCTTC. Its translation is CASSQDRSLRPPNYGYTF.

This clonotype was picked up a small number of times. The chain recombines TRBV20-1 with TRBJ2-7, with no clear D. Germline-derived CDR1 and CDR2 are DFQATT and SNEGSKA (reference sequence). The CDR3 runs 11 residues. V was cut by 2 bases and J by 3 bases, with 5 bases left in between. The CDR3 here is CSARMSYEQYF. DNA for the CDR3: TGCAGTGCTAGAATGAGCTACGAGCAGTACTTC.

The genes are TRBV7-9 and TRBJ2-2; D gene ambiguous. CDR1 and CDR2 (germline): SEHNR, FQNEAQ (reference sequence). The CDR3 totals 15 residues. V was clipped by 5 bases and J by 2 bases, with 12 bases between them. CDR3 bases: TGTGCCAGCAGCATCAGGACGGATAACACCGGGGAGCTGTTTTTT. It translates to CASSIRTDNTGELFF. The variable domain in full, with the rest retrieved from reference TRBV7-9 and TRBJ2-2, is DTGVSQNPRHKITKRGQNVTFRCDPISEHNRLYWYRQTLGQGPEFLTYFQNEAQLEKSRLLSDRFSAERPKGSFSTLEIQRTEQGDSAMYLCASSIRTDNTGELFFGEGSRLTVL.

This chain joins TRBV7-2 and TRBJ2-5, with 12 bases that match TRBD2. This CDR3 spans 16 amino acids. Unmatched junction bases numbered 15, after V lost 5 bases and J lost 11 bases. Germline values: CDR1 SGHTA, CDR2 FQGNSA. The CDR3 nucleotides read TGTGCCAGCAGCAAACTAGCGGGGGGATCCTACAATGAGCAGTACTTC. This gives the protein CASSKLAGGSYNEQYF.

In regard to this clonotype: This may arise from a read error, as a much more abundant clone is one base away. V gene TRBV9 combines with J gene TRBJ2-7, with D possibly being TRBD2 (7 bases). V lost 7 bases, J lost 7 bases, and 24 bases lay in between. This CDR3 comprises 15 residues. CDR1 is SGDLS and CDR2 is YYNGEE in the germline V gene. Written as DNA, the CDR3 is TGTGCCAGCGCTCCCTTAGCCGGGGGGCTCAATGAGCAGTACTTC. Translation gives CASAPLAGGLNEQYF.

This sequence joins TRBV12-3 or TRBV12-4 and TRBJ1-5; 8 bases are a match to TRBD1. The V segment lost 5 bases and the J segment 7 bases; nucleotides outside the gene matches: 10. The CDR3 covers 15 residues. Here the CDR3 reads CASSGTGFGYQPQHF. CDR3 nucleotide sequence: TGTGCCAGCAGTGGGACAGGTTTTGGTTACCAGCCCCAGCATTTT.

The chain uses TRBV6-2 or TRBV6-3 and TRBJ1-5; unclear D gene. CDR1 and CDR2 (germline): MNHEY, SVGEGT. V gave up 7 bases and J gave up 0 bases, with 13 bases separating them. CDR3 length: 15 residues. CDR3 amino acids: CASNGVGYSNQPQHF. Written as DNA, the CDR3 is TGTGCCAGCAACGGCGTGGGTTATAGCAATCAGCCCCAGCATTTT.